The clone carrying this T cell receptor (beta chain) is categorized as medium-sized. TCRdb called the PCR reads again in MiXCR, with one record for every CDR3 protein. The sample holds about 10,000 distinct CDR3 sequences, approximately 28% seen once. CDR3 length: 15 amino acids. After removal of 1 base from V and 7 bases from J, the junction contained 4 bases not matched to a gene. Germline CDR1 is MNHNS and CDR2 is SASEGT. The record originates from a study of immune characterization of retroperitoneal liposarcoma. The sample was tumor tissue. The J gene is TRBJ2-3, the V gene TRBV6-1, with 11 bases that match TRBD1. The source of this sequence is a male donor with retroperitoneal liposarcoma. Written as DNA, the CDR3 is TGTGCCAGCAGTGAAGGGACAGGGGGCGCTTATACGCAGTATTTT. It specifies CASSEGTGGAYTQYF.